This T cell receptor beta chain was profiled in a study of cytomegalovirus exposure and HLA in healthy donors. Trimming removed 0 bases from V and 5 bases from J; junction bases left unmatched: 9. Germline loops: CDR1 KGHSH, CDR2 LQKENI. The CDR3 totals 17 residues. The PCR had 60 Vbeta and 13 Jbeta primers. The repertoire was sequenced with immunoSEQ multiplex PCR; TCRdb's copy has only in-frame clones and lacks some. This sample has under 150,000 clones; approximately 84% occur once, and the top ten carry roughly 1.4%. The TCR sequence derives from a man under 40 in good health and CMV-seropositive. The specimen was PBMCs. The rearrangement uses TRBV18 and TRBJ2-5; 10 bases line up with TRBD2. CDR3 residues: CASSPPYSGGAGETQYF. CDR3 in DNA: TGTGCCAGCTCACCACCGTACAGCGGGGGGGCCGGTGAGACCCAGTACTTC.